The 23 T cell receptor beta chains given below trace back to one sample, sequenced in a study of identical twins. Each CDR3 protein is one row after TCRdb ran MiXCR on the 5' RACE reads. This table has 1.5 million or so distinct CDR3 sequences, around 33% appearing once. Sequences were obtained from cord blood. Receptors were obtained from a newborn girl in good health.

This clonotype was recorded a few times. The junction does not match germline at one end; this may be a read error. V and J are TRBV7-9 and TRBJ2-2; tentatively, D is TRBD2 (5 bases). The CDR3 length is 15 residues. Germline CDR1 and CDR2: SEHNR and FQNEAQ (reference sequence). The CDR3 loop is CASSPRTSNSGELFF. In nucleotides, the CDR3 is TGTGCCAGCAGCCCCCGGACTTCTAACAGCGGGGAGCTGTTTTTT.

As concerns this clonotype: A much more abundant neighbour one base away suggests this may be a read error. The chain carries TRBV10-3 and TRBJ1-2; D is possibly TRBD1 (6 bases). V gave up 4 bases and J gave up 4 bases, with 13 bases separating them. The CDR3 length is 14 residues. Germline-derived CDR1 and CDR2 are ENHRY and SYGVKD. The DNA for the CDR3 is TGTGCCATCAGTGTTCCAGGGGCCATCTATGGCTACACCTTC. Amino acids: CAISVPGAIYGYTF.

Concerning this clonotype itself: Relative to the germline gene, one junction end is altered; a read error may explain this. This chain connects TRBV12-3 or TRBV12-4 to TRBJ2-3; 8 nucleotides match TRBD1. The CDR3 consists of 19 residues. CDR3 region: CASSSLDREEEGATDAQYF. CDR3 nucleotides: TGTGCCAGCAGTTCCCTGGACAGGGAAGAAGAGGGTGCAACAGATGCGCAGTATTTT.

The chain links TRBV10-3 to TRBJ2-5, with 9 bases that match TRBD1. The germline gives CDR1 ENHRY, CDR2 SYGVKD. With 6 bases clipped from V and 1 base from J, the junction kept 3 bases outside the gene matches. This CDR3 region has 14 residues. CDR3 residues: CAIRPGQGQETQYF. The CDR3 region has the DNA TGTGCCATCAGACCGGGACAGGGCCAAGAGACCCAGTACTTC.

This clonotype was seen more than once but under ten times. This chain uses TRBV5-6 with TRBJ2-3; 10 nucleotides agree with TRBD2. The germline V gene has CDR1 SGHDT and CDR2 YYEEEE. V trimming: 2 bases; J trimming: 0 bases; junction bases outside the gene matches: 3. There are 16 residues in the CDR3. The DNA of the CDR3 is TGTGCCAGCAGCTTAAGCGGGGGGGGTAGCACAGATACGCAGTATTTT. Translating it yields CASSLSGGGSTDTQYF.

This chain uses TRBV12-3 or TRBV12-4 with TRBJ1-6; tentative D call: TRBD1 (6 bases). This CDR3 contains 18 residues. V lost 5 bases and J lost 6, with 23 bases in between. The CDR3 coding sequence is TGTGCCAGCAGTCGCCCGACAGGAGGGACATATGGTAATTCACCCCTCCACTTT. This sequence encodes CASSRPTGGTYGNSPLHF.

The CDR3 bases are TGTGCCAGCAGCTTAATCGGCGGGGGGTCGTATGGCTACACCTTC. Translating it yields CASSLIGGGSYGYTF. The chain couples TRBV11-2 to TRBJ1-2; D may be TRBD1 (5 bases). V lost 2 bases to trimming and J lost 5 bases, with 15 bases between them. This CDR3 is built from 15 residues. Germline CDR1 is SGHAT and CDR2 is FQNNGV.

V and J are TRBV12-3 or TRBV12-4 and TRBJ1-2; no reliable D call. The CDR3 loop spans 12 amino acids. Trimming cost V 6 bases and J 8 bases, with 13 bases left between them. The CDR3 spells CASRLRALGYTF. The CDR3 bases are TGTGCCAGCAGGCTTAGGGCATTGGGCTACACCTTC.

V gene TRBV5-4 combines with J gene TRBJ2-1; a possible D gene is TRBD1 (6 bases). V dropped 3 bases and J dropped 0 bases, with 16 bases sitting between them. Germline CDR1 is SGHNT and CDR2 is YYREEE (reference sequence). There are 17 residues in the CDR3. The CDR3 loop is CASSSPDSFGSYNEQFF. The CDR3 DNA reads TGTGCCAGCAGCTCTCCGGACAGTTTTGGCTCCTACAATGAGCAGTTCTTC. The full variable domain, completed using reference TRBV5-4 and TRBJ2-1, is ETGVTQSPTHLIKTRGQQVTLRCSSQSGHNTVSWYQQALGQGPQFIFQYYREEENGRGNFPPRFSGLQFPNYSSELNVNALELDDSALYLCASSSPDSFGSYNEQFFGPGTRLTVL.

This clonotype was recorded a few times. The chain has TRBV28 and TRBJ1-6; D is ambiguous. Per germline, CDR1 MDHEN and CDR2 SYDVKM. The V end was cut by 4 bases, the J end by 2 bases, with 9 bases between. The CDR3 is 15 residues long. CDR3 sequence: CASSSRSPYNSPLHF. CDR3 DNA sequence: TGTGCCAGCAGTTCCAGGTCCCCCTATAATTCACCCCTCCACTTT.

The CDR3 is CASSLGRGLTYEQYF. In DNA form, the CDR3 reads TGTGCCAGCAGCTTAGGTCGGGGGCTGACCTACGAGCAGTACTTC. This chain connects TRBV11-2 to TRBJ2-7; either TRBD1 or TRBD2 may supply D (6 bases each). CDR1 is SGHAT and CDR2 is FQNNGV in the germline V gene. The CDR3 spans 15 residues. V lost 1 base and J 2 bases, leaving 12 bases between the germline ends.

This chain uses TRBV20-1 with TRBJ2-1; D is undetermined. The CDR3 consists of 12 residues. Per germline, CDR1 DFQATT and CDR2 SNEGSKA (reference sequence). The V gene lost 1 base and the J gene lost 12 bases, with 13 bases spanning the gap. The CDR3 reads CSARVSGHGQFF. In nucleotides, the CDR3 is TGCAGTGCTAGAGTGTCGGGTCATGGGCAGTTCTTC.

The chain links TRBV20-1 to TRBJ2-5; no clear D gene. CDR1 is DFQATT and CDR2 is SNEGSKA in the germline V gene (reference sequence). Trimming stripped 0 bases from V and 7 bases from J, with 9 bases between. The CDR3 consists of 12 residues. CDR3 DNA sequence: TGCAGTGCTAGAGATTATCCCATGACCCAGTACTTC. Its translation: CSARDYPMTQYF.

This clonotype was counted only a few times. The V and J genes are TRBV10-3 and TRBJ1-6; D unresolved. The CDR3 is 18 residues long. Germline assignment: CDR1 ENHRY and CDR2 SYGVKD. Trimming cost V 0 bases and J 5 bases, with 17 bases left between them. The CDR3 DNA sequence: TGTGCCATCAGTGAGTCTGGGTCAAACTTTGGCGATAATTCACCCCTCCACTTT. Encoded protein: CAISESGSNFGDNSPLHF.

This clonotype has a handful of counts. The V gene is TRBV6-2 or TRBV6-3, the J gene TRBJ2-1; 7 nucleotides agree with TRBD1. CDR3 length: 14 residues. V shed 5 bases and J 5 bases; nucleotides not matched to a gene: 6. The germline gives CDR1 MNHEY, CDR2 SVGEGT. The CDR3 loop is CASSENRGHNEQFF. In nucleotides, the CDR3 is TGTGCCAGCAGTGAGAACAGGGGCCACAATGAGCAGTTCTTC.

This clonotype appeared a few times. This chain connects TRBV3-1 to TRBJ2-1; tentative D call: TRBD2 (7 bases). V lost 0 bases, J lost 8 bases, and 23 bases lay in between. Germline assignment: CDR1 LGHDT and CDR2 YNNKEL (reference sequence). This CDR3 has 18 residues. The CDR3 DNA sequence: TGTGCCAGCAGCCAAGAGGGTGGGGGGGCCTCGATTGACGATGAGCAGTTCTTC. Translating it yields CASSQEGGGASIDDEQFF.

About this clonotype: Mismatch with germline at one junction end may stem from a read error. The V gene is TRBV7-9, the J gene TRBJ1-2; the D is unclear. Germline CDR1 and CDR2: SEHNR and FQNEAQ (reference sequence). The CDR3 extends over 14 amino acids. Written as DNA, the CDR3 is TGTGCCGGCAGCTTAGAAGTGACCACCTATGGCTACACCTTC. It specifies CAGSLEVTTYGYTF.

V gene TRBV6-4 combines with J gene TRBJ2-1; 8 bases line up with TRBD2. V dropped 5 bases and J dropped 4; count of bases not matched to a gene: 7. Germline V gene data show CDR1 as MRHNA and CDR2 as SNTAGT. The CDR3 has 15 residues. The DNA for the CDR3 is TGTGCCAGCAGTCGGACTAGCAAGGTTTACAATGAGCAGTTCTTC. It specifies CASSRTSKVYNEQFF.

V is TRBV29-1 and J is TRBJ1-1; possible D gene TRBD1, 5 bases. Germline V lookup: CDR1 SQVTM, CDR2 ANQGSEA. Trimming pared 6 bases from V and 1 base from J, leaving 12 bases between. The CDR3 has 13 amino acids. The CDR3 sequence: CSVAGRGNTEAFF. CDR3 bases: TGCAGCGTGGCAGGGCGCGGGAACACTGAAGCTTTCTTT.

The chain recombines TRBV4-1 with TRBJ2-3; 14 bases fit TRBD2. This CDR3 comprises 18 residues. Germline V gene lookup returns CDR1 MGHRA and CDR2 YSYEKL. Trimming cost V 1 base and J 3 bases; bases outside gene matches: 6. The CDR3 protein is CASSQGLAGGWRTDTQYF. CDR3 sequence (DNA): TGCGCCAGCAGCCAAGGACTAGCGGGAGGGTGGAGGACAGATACGCAGTATTTT.

This chain uses TRBV5-1 with TRBJ2-7; TRBD2 agrees at 14 bases. This CDR3 has 17 amino acids. Trimming removed 0 bases from V and 7 bases from J; junction bases left unmatched: 9. Germline V CDR1 and CDR2: SGHRS, YFSETQ. CDR3 bases: TGCGCCAGCAGCTTGGAGGGGACTAGCGGGAGATACAATGAGCAGTACTTC. Amino acids: CASSLEGTSGRYNEQYF.

V usage is TRBV20-1 and J usage is TRBJ2-3, with TRBD2 matching over 10 bases. Germline lookup yields CDR1 DFQATT and CDR2 SNEGSKA (reference sequence). The CDR3 contains 15 residues. V shed 0 bases, J shed 6 bases, and the junction held 6 bases outside the gene matches. The CDR3 is CSARDFGTSVDTQYF. CDR3 DNA sequence: TGCAGTGCTAGAGATTTCGGGACTAGCGTGGATACGCAGTATTTT.

This chain connects TRBV20-1 to TRBJ2-1, with D unresolved. The germline V and J ends were trimmed by 2 bases and 3 bases, with 5 bases remaining between them. CDR1 is DFQATT, CDR2 SNEGSKA, per germline (reference sequence). CDR3 length: 12 amino acids. The CDR3 reads CSARNFYNEQFF. The CDR3 coding sequence is TGCAGTGCTAGAAACTTCTACAATGAGCAGTTCTTC.